This TCR beta chain was recorded in a study of CD8 T cells in ankylosing spondylitis. This clonotype was seen many times. Its antigen remains unidentified. Library preparation for TCR beta used quantitative 5'-RACE with molecular barcodes. Each CDR3 protein gets one entry after TCRdb re-called the 5' RACE reads with MiXCR. The sample lists some 450,000 distinct CDR3 sequences; roughly 15% were seen once. The CDR3 runs 16 residues. Germline trimming cut 4 bases from V and 2 bases from J; bases unmatched to any gene: 7. Looked up from germline, CDR1 is SGHRS and CDR2 is YFSETQ. Study findings and constraints: From matched ankylosing spondylitis synovial fluid, disease-linked clones were reportedly recovered at significantly enriched levels. One TCR beta motif, made up of about 8 highly homologous variants, appeared characteristic of ankylosing spondylitis blood.

The genes are TRBV5-1 and TRBJ2-1; 9 nucleotides agree with TRBD2. This TCR derives from a male donor with ankylosing spondylitis. The sequenced sample consisted of blood, either unsorted or a sorted T cell fraction (not recorded which). The chain's CDR3 is CASSPLAGETYNEQFF. DNA for the CDR3: TGCGCCAGCAGCCCCTTAGCGGGGGAAACCTACAATGAGCAGTTCTTC.